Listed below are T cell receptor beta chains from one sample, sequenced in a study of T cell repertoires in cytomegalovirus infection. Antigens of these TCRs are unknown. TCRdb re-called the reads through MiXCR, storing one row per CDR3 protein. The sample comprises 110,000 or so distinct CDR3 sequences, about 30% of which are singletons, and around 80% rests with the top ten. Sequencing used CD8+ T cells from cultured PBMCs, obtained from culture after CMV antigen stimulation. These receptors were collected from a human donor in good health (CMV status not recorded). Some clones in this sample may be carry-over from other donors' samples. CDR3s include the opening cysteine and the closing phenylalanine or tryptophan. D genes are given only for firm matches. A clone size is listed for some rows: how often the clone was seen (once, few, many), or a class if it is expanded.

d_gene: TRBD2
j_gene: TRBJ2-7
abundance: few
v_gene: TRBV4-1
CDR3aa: CASSLGGLGSYEQYF
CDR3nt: TGCGCCAGCAGCCTCGGGGGACTAGGTTCTTACGAGCAGTACTTC

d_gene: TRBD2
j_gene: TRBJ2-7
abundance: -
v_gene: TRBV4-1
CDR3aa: CASSQGLAGTKEQYF
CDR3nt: TGCGCCAGCAGCCAAGGACTAGCGGGGACGAAGGAGCAGTACTTC

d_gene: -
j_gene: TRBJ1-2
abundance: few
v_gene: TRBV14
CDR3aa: CASSQTTGAYGYTF
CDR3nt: TGTGCCAGCAGCCAAACTACCGGGGCCTATGGCTACACCTTC

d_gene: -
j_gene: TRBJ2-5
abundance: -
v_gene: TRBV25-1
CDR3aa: CASSAVVGQETQYF
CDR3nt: TGTGCCAGCAGTGCCGTGGTGGGACAAGAGACCCAGTACTTC

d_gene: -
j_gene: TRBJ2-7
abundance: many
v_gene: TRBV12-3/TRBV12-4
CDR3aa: CASSLNNRDYEQYF
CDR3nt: TGTGCCAGCAGTTTAAATAACAGGGACTACGAGCAGTACTTC

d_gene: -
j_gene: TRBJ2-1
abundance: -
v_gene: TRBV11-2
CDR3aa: CASSGGLAAYNEQFF
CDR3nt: TGTGCCAGCAGTGGGGGGCTAGCGGCCTACAATGAGCAGTTCTTC

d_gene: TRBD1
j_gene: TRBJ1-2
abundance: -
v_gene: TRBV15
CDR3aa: CATSRDRDRGYGYTF
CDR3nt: TGTGCCACCAGCAGAGACCGGGACAGGGGCTATGGCTACACCTTC

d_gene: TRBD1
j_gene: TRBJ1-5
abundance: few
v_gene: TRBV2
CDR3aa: CASSPWDRRSNQPQHF
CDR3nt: TGTGCCAGCAGTCCCTGGGACAGAAGAAGCAATCAGCCCCAGCATTTT

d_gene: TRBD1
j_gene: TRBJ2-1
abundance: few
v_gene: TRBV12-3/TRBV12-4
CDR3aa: CASSPARQGVSEQFF
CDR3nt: TGTGCCAGCAGTCCCGCCCGACAGGGGGTGAGTGAGCAGTTCTTC

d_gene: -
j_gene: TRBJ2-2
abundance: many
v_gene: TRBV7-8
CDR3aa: CASSRPGADANTGELFF
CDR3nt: TGTGCCAGCAGCCGACCCGGTGCAGATGCGAACACCGGGGAGCTGTTTTTT

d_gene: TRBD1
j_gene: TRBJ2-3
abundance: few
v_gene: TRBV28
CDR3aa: CATGQGSDTQYF
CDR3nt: TGTGCCACGGGACAGGGGTCAGATACGCAGTATTTT

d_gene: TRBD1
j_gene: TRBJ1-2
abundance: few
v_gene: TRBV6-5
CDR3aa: CASSYPGQGDDGYTF
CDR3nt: TGTGCCAGCAGTTACCCCGGACAGGGAGACGATGGCTACACCTTC

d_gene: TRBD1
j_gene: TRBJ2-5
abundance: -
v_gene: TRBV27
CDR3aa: CASRTRDRGRETQYF
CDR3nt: TGTGCCAGCCGCACCAGGGACAGGGGGAGAGAGACCCAGTACTTC

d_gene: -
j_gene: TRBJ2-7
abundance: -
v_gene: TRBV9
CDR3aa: CASSVAITGLDEQYF
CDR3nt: TGTGCCAGCAGCGTAGCTATCACAGGGCTCGACGAGCAGTACTTC

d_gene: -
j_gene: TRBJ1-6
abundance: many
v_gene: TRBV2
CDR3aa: CAIRSSYNSPLHF
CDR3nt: TGTGCCATCCGGAGCTCCTATAATTCACCCCTCCACTTT